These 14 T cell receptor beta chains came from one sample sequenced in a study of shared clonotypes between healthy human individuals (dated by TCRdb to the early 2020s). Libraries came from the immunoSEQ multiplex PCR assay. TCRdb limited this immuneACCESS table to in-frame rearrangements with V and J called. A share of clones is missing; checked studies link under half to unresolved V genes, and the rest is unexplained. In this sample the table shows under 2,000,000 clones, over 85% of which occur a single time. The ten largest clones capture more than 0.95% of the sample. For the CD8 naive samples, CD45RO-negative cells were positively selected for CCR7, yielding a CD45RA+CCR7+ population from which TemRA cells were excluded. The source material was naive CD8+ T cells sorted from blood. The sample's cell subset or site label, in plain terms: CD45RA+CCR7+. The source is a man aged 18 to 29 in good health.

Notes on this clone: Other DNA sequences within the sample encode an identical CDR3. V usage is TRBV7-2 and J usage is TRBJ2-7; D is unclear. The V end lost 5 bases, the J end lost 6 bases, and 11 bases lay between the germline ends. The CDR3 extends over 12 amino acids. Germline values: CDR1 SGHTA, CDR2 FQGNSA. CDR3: CASSLGGGEQYF. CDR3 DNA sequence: TGTGCCAGCAGCCTCGGTGGCGGCGAGCAGTACTTC.

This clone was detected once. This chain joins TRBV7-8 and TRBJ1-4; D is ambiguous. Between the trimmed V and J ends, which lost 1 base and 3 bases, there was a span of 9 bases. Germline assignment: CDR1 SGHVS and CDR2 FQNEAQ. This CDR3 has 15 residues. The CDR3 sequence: CASSLVPGANEKLFF. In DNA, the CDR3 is TGTGCCAGCAGCTTAGTTCCAGGAGCTAATGAAAAACTGTTTTTT.

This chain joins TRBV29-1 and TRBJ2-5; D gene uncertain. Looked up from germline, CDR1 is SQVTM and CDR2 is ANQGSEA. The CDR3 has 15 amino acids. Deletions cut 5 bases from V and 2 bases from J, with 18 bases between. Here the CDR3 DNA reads TGCAGCGTTTTCACCCCCCCTGAATTACAAGAGACCCAGTACTTC. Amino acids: CSVFTPPELQETQYF.

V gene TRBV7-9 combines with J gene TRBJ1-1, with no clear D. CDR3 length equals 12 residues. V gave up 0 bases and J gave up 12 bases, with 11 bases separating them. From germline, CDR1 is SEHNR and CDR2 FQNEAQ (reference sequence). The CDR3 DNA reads TGTGCCAGCAGCTTAGCGGACCAAGATCCTTTCTTT. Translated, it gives CASSLADQDPFF.

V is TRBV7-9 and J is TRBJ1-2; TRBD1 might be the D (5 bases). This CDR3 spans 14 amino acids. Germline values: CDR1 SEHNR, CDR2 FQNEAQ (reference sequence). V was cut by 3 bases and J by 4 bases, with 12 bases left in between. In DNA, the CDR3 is TGTGCCAGCAGCTTCGGGGACCACTTCTATGGCTACACCTTC. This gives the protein CASSFGDHFYGYTF.

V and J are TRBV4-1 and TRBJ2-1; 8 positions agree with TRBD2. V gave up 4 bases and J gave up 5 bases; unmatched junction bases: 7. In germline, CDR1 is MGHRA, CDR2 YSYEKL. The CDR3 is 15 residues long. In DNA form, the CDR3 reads TGCGCCAGCAGCCTCTACCGGGAGGGTAACAATGAGCAGTTCTTC. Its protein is CASSLYREGNNEQFF.

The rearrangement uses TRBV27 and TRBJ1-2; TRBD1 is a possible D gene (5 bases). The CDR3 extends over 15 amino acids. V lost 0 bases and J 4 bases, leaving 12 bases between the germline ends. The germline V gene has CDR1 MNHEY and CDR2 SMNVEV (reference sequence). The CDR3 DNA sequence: TGTGCCAGCAGTTTATCGGCTGGGACGCTCTATGGCTACACCTTC. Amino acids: CASSLSAGTLYGYTF.

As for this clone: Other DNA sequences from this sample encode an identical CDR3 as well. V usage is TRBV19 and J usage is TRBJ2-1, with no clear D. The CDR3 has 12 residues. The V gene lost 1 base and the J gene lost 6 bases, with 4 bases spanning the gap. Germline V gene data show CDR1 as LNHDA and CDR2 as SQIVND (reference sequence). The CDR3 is CASSIGVNEQFF. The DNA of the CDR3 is TGTGCCAGTAGTATAGGGGTCAATGAGCAGTTCTTC.

As DNA, the CDR3 is TGTGCCAGTAGTATATACAACACTGAAAATGGCTACACCTTC. Protein sequence: CASSIYNTENGYTF. The V gene is TRBV19, the J gene TRBJ1-2; D is ambiguous. The CDR3 is made up of 14 amino acids. V was cut by 2 bases and J by 6 bases, with 13 bases left in between. CDR1 and CDR2 from the germline V gene are LNHDA and SQIVND (reference sequence).

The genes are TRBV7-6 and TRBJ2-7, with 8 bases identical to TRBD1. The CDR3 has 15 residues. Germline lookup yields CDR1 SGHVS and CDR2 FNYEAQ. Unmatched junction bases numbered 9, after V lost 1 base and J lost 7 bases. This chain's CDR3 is CASSLEGDRGREQYF. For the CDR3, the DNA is TGTGCCAGCAGCTTAGAAGGCGACAGGGGCCGGGAGCAGTACTTC.

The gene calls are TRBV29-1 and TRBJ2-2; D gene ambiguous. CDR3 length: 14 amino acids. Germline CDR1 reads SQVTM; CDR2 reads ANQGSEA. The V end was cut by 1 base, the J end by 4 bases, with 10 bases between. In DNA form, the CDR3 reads TGCAGCGTTGAAGGTCTAGTCAGCACCGGGGAGCTGTTTTTT. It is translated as CSVEGLVSTGELFF.

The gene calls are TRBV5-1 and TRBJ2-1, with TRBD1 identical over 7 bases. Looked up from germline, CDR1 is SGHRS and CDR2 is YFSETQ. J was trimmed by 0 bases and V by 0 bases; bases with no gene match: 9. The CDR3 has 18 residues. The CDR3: CASSLGGQSLSSYNEQFF. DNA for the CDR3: TGCGCCAGCAGCTTGGGGGGACAGTCCCTGAGCTCCTACAATGAGCAGTTCTTC.

The CDR3 is CASSDGQGFYEQYF. Here the CDR3 DNA reads TGTGCCAGTAGTGACGGACAGGGATTTTACGAGCAGTACTTC. The chain couples TRBV19 to TRBJ2-7; 8 positions match TRBD1. Unmatched junction bases numbered 7, after V lost 5 bases and J lost 4 bases. The CDR3 length is 14 residues. Germline CDR1 is LNHDA and CDR2 is SQIVND (reference sequence). Looking up the rest from reference TRBV19 and TRBJ2-7 gives the full variable domain: DGGITQSPKYLFRKEGQNVTLSCEQNLNHDAMYWYRQDPGQGLRLIYYSQIVNDFQKGDIAEGYSVSREKKESFPLTVTSAQKNPTAFYLCASSDGQGFYEQYFGPGTRLTVT.

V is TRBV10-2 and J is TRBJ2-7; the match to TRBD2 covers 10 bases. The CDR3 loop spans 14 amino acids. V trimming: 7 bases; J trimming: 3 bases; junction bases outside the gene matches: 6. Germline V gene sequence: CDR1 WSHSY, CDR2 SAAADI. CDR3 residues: CASNPGLASYEQYF. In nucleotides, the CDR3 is TGCGCCAGCAACCCGGGACTAGCGAGCTACGAGCAGTACTTC.